These T cell receptor beta chains were read from a single sample in a study of TIL therapy for anti-PD-1-resistant metastatic lung cancer. Method: immunoSEQ multiplex PCR; TCRdb's copy keeps in-frame clones and lacks some. This table holds thousands of clones, 55% to 75% found once. The sample consisted of tumor tissue, taken at baseline. Receptors originate from a person aged 25 to 80 with non-small cell lung cancer. The conserved cysteine and the conserved F or W are not part of the CDR3 here.

j_call: TRBJ1-5
v_call: TRBV15
cdr3_aa: ATSRDTGTGQPQH

j_call: TRBJ2-5
v_call: TRBV19
cdr3_aa: ASRLAGETQY

j_call: TRBJ2-2
v_call: TRBV25-1
cdr3_aa: ASSESGRGTGELF

j_call: TRBJ1-2
v_call: TRBV14
cdr3_aa: ASSQGYQGWGYT

j_call: TRBJ2-6
v_call: TRBV9
cdr3_aa: ASSVVMGARDPGANVLT

j_call: TRBJ2-7
v_call: TRBV30
cdr3_aa: AALAGAYEQY

j_call: TRBJ2-1
v_call: TRBV9
cdr3_aa: ASSVGGRGRSNEQF

j_call: TRBJ2-1
v_call: TRBV5-6
cdr3_aa: ASSLVRSGVYNEQF

j_call: TRBJ2-2
v_call: TRBV15
cdr3_aa: ATSRASGRSGELF

j_call: TRBJ1-2
v_call: TRBV10-3
cdr3_aa: AISEPQGLDNYGYT

j_call: TRBJ1-6
v_call: TRBV15
cdr3_aa: ATSRGSGTGSYNSPLH

j_call: TRBJ1-1
v_call: TRBV29-1
cdr3_aa: SVSEAF

j_call: TRBJ2-1
v_call: TRBV10-2
cdr3_aa: ASPTSYVYNEQF

j_call: TRBJ1-2
v_call: TRBV2
cdr3_aa: ASSEWRDYGYT

j_call: TRBJ2-1
v_call: TRBV4-3
cdr3_aa: ASSPRTGSYNEQF

j_call: TRBJ2-1
v_call: TRBV5-4
cdr3_aa: ASTALGADNEQF

j_call: TRBJ2-3
v_call: TRBV6-6
cdr3_aa: ASSTLGDTQY

j_call: TRBJ1-2
v_call: TRBV10-2
cdr3_aa: ASSPDSYGYT

j_call: TRBJ2-5
v_call: TRBV15
cdr3_aa: ATSRQLQETRY

j_call: TRBJ2-2
v_call: TRBV18
cdr3_aa: ASSPGQGDTGELF

j_call: TRBJ1-2
v_call: TRBV5-1
cdr3_aa: ASSLDGTAGYT

j_call: TRBJ1-6
v_call: TRBV27
cdr3_aa: ASSIYNSPLH

j_call: TRBJ1-1
v_call: TRBV5-4
cdr3_aa: ASSSSVLNTEAF

j_call: TRBJ2-6
v_call: TRBV2
cdr3_aa: ASSESPSARANVLT

j_call: TRBJ1-6
v_call: TRBV6-5
cdr3_aa: ASSYPLPGGNSPLH

j_call: TRBJ2-3
v_call: TRBV24-1
cdr3_aa: ATSVSGGTDTQY

j_call: TRBJ2-7
v_call: TRBV15
cdr3_aa: ATSRGGEGSYEQY

j_call: TRBJ1-1
v_call: TRBV5-1
cdr3_aa: ASSLEVRGRDTEAF

j_call: TRBJ1-6
v_call: TRBV6-5
cdr3_aa: ASSRGTGENSPLH

j_call: TRBJ1-5
v_call: TRBV20-1
cdr3_aa: SASMEISNQPQH

j_call: TRBJ2-1
v_call: TRBV7-2
cdr3_aa: ASSLNPMTSGRVDEQF

j_call: TRBJ2-3
v_call: TRBV27
cdr3_aa: ASKRRGDTQY

j_call: TRBJ1-6
v_call: TRBV7-9
cdr3_aa: ASSSSNGSPLH

j_call: TRBJ2-3
v_call: TRBV27
cdr3_aa: ASSLLGLGRFTDTQY

j_call: TRBJ1-4
v_call: TRBV19
cdr3_aa: ASSIVSGEKLF

j_call: TRBJ1-1
v_call: TRBV19
cdr3_aa: ASSQGPEGEAF

j_call: TRBJ1-1
v_call: TRBV9
cdr3_aa: ASSVDFDTEAF

j_call: TRBJ2-2
v_call: TRBV10-3
cdr3_aa: AISDPGPSRRVLNTGELF

j_call: TRBJ2-1
v_call: TRBV5-1
cdr3_aa: ASTSGVSYNEQF

j_call: TRBJ1-2
v_call: TRBV27
cdr3_aa: ASRPAGGRLYGYT

j_call: TRBJ1-1
v_call: TRBV6-5
cdr3_aa: ASSNEGAWTEAF

j_call: TRBJ2-7
v_call: TRBV12-3/TRBV12-4
cdr3_aa: ASSNVGYEQY